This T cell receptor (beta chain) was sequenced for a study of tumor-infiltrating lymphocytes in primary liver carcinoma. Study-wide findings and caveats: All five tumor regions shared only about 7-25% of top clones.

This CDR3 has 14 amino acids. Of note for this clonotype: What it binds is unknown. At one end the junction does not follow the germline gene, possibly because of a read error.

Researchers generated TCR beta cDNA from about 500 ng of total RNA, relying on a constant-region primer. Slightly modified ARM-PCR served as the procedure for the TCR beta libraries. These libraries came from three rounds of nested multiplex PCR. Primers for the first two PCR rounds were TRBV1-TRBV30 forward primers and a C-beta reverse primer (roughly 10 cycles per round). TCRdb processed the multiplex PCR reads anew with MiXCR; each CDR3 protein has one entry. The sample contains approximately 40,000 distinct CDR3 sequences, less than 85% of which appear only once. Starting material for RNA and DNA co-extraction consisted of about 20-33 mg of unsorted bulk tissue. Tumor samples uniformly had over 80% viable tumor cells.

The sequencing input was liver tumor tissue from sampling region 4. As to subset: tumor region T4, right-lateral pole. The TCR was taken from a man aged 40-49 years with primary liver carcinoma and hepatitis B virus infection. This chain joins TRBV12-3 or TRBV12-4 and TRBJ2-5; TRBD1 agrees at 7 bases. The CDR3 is CASAQGQSQEAQYF. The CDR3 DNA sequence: TGTGCTAGTGCTCAGGGACAGTCCCAAGAGGCCCAGTACTTC.